This passage covers 16 T cell receptor beta chains from one sample sequenced in a study of shared clonotypes between healthy human individuals. Repertoires were generated with immunoSEQ multiplex PCR, while TCRdb's copy carries only in-frame clones and drops some. The table shows over 400,000 clones, with over 70% occurring only once. The sequenced material came from PBMCs. The receptor source for this set is a woman aged 35 to 49 in good health. Some clones in this sample may be carry-over from other donors' samples.

This clone has ten or more counts. The same CDR3 is also encoded by other DNA sequences in this sample. The CDR3: CASSGSGEQYF. Here the CDR3 DNA reads TGTGCCAGCTCAGGTAGCGGCGAGCAGTACTTC. This rearrangement joins TRBV18 to TRBJ2-7; TRBD2 might be the D (6 bases). The CDR3 runs to 11 residues. Trimming left V 5 bases short and J 6 bases short, with 8 bases between. CDR1 is KGHSH and CDR2 is LQKENI in the germline V gene.

The sample holds many counts of this clone. The sample contains more than one DNA sequence encoding this CDR3. The chain has TRBV7-9 and TRBJ1-3; D not resolved. There are 14 residues in the CDR3. Between the trimmed V and J ends, which lost 6 bases and 0 bases, there was a span of 9 bases. CDR1 and CDR2 (germline): SEHNR, FQNEAQ (reference sequence). CDR3: CASSLGFSGNTIYF. In DNA form, the CDR3 reads TGTGCCAGCAGTTTGGGGTTCTCTGGAAACACCATATATTTT.

This clone appeared once. V usage is TRBV15 and J usage is TRBJ2-7; 14 bases fit TRBD2. V shed 0 bases and J 8 bases; nucleotides not matched to a gene: 9. The CDR3 sequence is 17 residues long. The germline gives CDR1 LNHNV, CDR2 YYDKDF (reference sequence). For the CDR3, the DNA is TGTGCCACCAGCAGAGATGACCGACTAGCGGGAGGGTTGAAGCAGTACTTC. Its protein product is CATSRDDRLAGGLKQYF.

The chain carries TRBV21-1 and TRBJ2-7; the table's TRBD2 call for D was not verified on the DNA. TRBV21-1 is a pseudogene locus. CDR3 length: 15 amino acids. CDR3 loop: CASTPGLAGRREQYF. The CDR3 bases are TGTGCCAGCACCCCGGGACTAGCGGGTAGGCGCGAGCAGTACTTC.

This clone was seen ten or more times. Other DNA sequences from this sample encode an identical CDR3 as well. The J gene is TRBJ1-5, the V gene TRBV5-1; no definite D call. The V end was cut by 4 bases, the J end by 11 bases, with 16 bases between. This CDR3 region has 13 residues. Germline CDR1 is SGHRS and CDR2 is YFSETQ. The CDR3 here is CASSTVPSGAQHF. CDR3 DNA sequence: TGCGCCAGCAGCACGGTCCCAAGCGGAGCCCAGCATTTT.

The chain recombines TRBV4-2 with TRBJ2-2, with unresolved D. The germline V gene encodes CDR1 LGHNA and CDR2 YNFKEQ. With 0 bases removed from V and 6 bases from J, the gap between germline ends came to 8 bases. The CDR3 is 14 residues long. DNA of the CDR3: TGTGCCAGCAGCCAAGATCGGGCAGCCGGGGAGCTGTTTTTT. It encodes CASSQDRAAGELFF.

This clone was seen a handful of times. A far larger clone is off by one base, so a read error is likely. The CDR3 DNA sequence: TGCGCCAGCAGCCTCACAGGTGGGGACACTGAAGCTTTCTTT. Protein product: CASSLTGGDTEAFF. J is TRBJ1-1 and V is TRBV4-3; maybe TRBD1 (5 bases). The V gene lost 4 bases and the J gene lost 3 bases, with 12 bases spanning the gap. Per the germline V gene, CDR1 is LGHNA and CDR2 is YSLEER. CDR3 length: 14 amino acids.

J is TRBJ2-1 and V is TRBV5-1; D possibly corresponds to TRBD1 (5 bases). V dropped 0 bases and J dropped 15 bases, with 16 bases sitting between them. The CDR3 consists of 13 residues. Germline loops: CDR1 SGHRS, CDR2 YFSETQ. CDR3 DNA: TGCGCCAGCAGCTTGGGGCGTGACAGCGTTCGGTTCTTC. This codes for CASSLGRDSVRFF.

On this clone itself: This probably arose from a read error, given a far larger clone one base away. The chain couples TRBV11-2 to TRBJ2-3, with D unresolved. CDR1 is SGHAT, CDR2 FQNNGV, per germline. Trimming removed 1 base at V and 3 bases at J, with 8 bases between. There are 14 residues in the CDR3. CDR3 amino acids: CASSLGHQTDTQYF. The CDR3 bases are TGTGCCAGCAGCTTAGGCCATCAAACAGATACGCAGTATTTT.

The gene calls are TRBV18 and TRBJ2-1; TRBD2 matches at 9 bases. Germline CDR1 is KGHSH and CDR2 is LQKENI. Unmatched junction bases numbered 10, after V lost 3 bases and J lost 7 bases. The CDR3 extends over 16 amino acids. CDR3 bases: TGTGCCAGCTCACCGATGGGGGCGGGAGGGCCTAATGAGCAGTTCTTC. Residues: CASSPMGAGGPNEQFF.

On this clone itself: A far larger clone is only one base removed, so a read error is likely. The gene calls are TRBV5-1 and TRBJ2-4; D is perhaps TRBD2 (6 bases). The CDR3 loop spans 14 amino acids. Germline V CDR1 and CDR2: SGHRS, YFSETQ. The CDR3 DNA sequence: TGCGCCAGCAGCTTAGCGGGCGGAGAAAACATTCAGTGCTTC. Translating gives CASSLAGGENIQCF.

Notes on this clone: With only one base between it and a far larger clone, this is likely a read error. The rearrangement links TRBV2 to TRBJ2-7, with D hard to call. The germline V and J ends were trimmed by 7 bases and 5 bases, with 15 bases remaining between them. CDR1 and CDR2 (germline): SNHLY, FYNNEI. CDR3 length: 13 amino acids. The CDR3 protein is CASMGTPAHEQYF. Here the CDR3 DNA reads TGTGCCAGCATGGGAACACCAGCCCACGAGCAGTACTTC.

A note on this clone: This likely stems from a read error, as it lies one base from a far larger clone. The chain joins TRBV6-1 to TRBJ2-2; unclear D gene. V gave up 1 base and J gave up 3 bases, with 6 bases separating them. The CDR3 totals 14 residues. The germline CDR1 and CDR2 sequences are MNHNS and SASEGT. CDR3 region: CASSEVAYTGELFF. The CDR3 bases are TGTGCCAGCAGTGAAGTTGCGTACACCGGGGAGCTGTTTTTT.

The V gene is TRBV4-2, the J gene TRBJ1-4; D is undetermined. The ends were cut back, 0 bases at V and 5 bases at J, with 13 bases in the middle. CDR3 length: 16 residues. Germline V gene sequence: CDR1 LGHNA, CDR2 YNFKEQ. Here the CDR3 reads CASSQDSLGSNEKLFF. In DNA form, the CDR3 reads TGTGCCAGCAGCCAAGATTCCTTAGGCTCCAATGAAAAACTGTTTTTT.

The chain is built from TRBV28 and TRBJ2-7; the match to TRBD2 covers 9 bases. This CDR3 has 14 amino acids. Germline CDR1 reads MDHEN; CDR2 reads SYDVKM. Trimming took 11 bases from V and 7 from J; bases not matched to a gene: 15. CDR3 nucleotides: TGTGCCGCCAGAACTAGCGGGCCGACGTCTGAGCAGTACTTC. Amino acids: CAARTSGPTSEQYF.

Turning to this clone: A far larger clone is just one base off, so this is likely a read error. The chain recombines TRBV2 with TRBJ1-4; perhaps TRBD1 as D (5 bases). The CDR3 spans 16 residues. Per germline, CDR1 SNHLY and CDR2 FYNNEI. The CDR3 reads CASNLGPVGVWEKLLF. Written as DNA, the CDR3 is TGTGCCAGCAACCTAGGTCCGGTGGGGGTTTGGGAAAAACTGCTTTTT.